This T cell receptor (beta chain) was observed in a study of memory B cells and T cells in multiple sclerosis. Worth noting for this clone: Its antigen is undetermined.

Repertoires were generated with immunoSEQ multiplex PCR, while TCRdb's copy carries only in-frame clones and drops some. The sample contains 35,000 to 55,000 clones, over 75% of which appear only once. CFSE-dim autoproliferating and CFSE-high non-proliferating T cells from unstimulated culture were sequenced separately. Cultures began with roughly 5x10^7 CFSE-labeled PBMCs, unstimulated for six to seven days, with replicate wells pooled. PBMCs were labeled with 0.5 to 0.65 uM CFSE and cultured without exogenous stimuli. Material for sequencing was PBMCs from blood kept in culture. The TCR comes from a human donor with multiple sclerosis.

The CDR3 region has the DNA TGTGCCAGCACACTATCGGTTCCCTCCTACAATGAGCAGTTCTTC. This translates into CASTLSVPSYNEQFF. This chain joins TRBV6-1 and TRBJ2-1; D remains ambiguous. V dropped 7 bases and J dropped 0 bases, with 13 bases sitting between them. Germline lookup yields CDR1 MNHNS and CDR2 SASEGT. CDR3 length: 15 residues.